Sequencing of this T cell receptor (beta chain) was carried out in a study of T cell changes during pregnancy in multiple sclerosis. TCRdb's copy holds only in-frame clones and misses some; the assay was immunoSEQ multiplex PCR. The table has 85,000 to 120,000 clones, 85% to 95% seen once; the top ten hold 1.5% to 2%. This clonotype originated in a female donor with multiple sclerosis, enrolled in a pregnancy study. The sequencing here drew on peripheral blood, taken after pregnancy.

The CDR3 is CASSLDAGDLLAKNIQYF. The CDR3 DNA reads TGTGCCAGCAGCTTGGACGCGGGGGACCTATTAGCCAAAAACATTCAGTACTTC. The chain carries TRBV5-4 and TRBJ2-4; 7 bases line up with TRBD2. The CDR3 sequence is 18 residues long. Losses at the gene ends were 0 bases for V and 0 bases for J; bases not matched to a gene: 9. Germline V gene sequence: CDR1 SGHNT, CDR2 YYREEE (reference sequence). The full variable domain, completed using reference TRBV5-4 and TRBJ2-4, is ETGVTQSPTHLIKTRGQQVTLRCSSQSGHNTVSWYQQALGQGPQFIFQYYREEENGRGNFPPRFSGLQFPNYSSELNVNALELDDSALYLCASSLDAGDLLAKNIQYFGAGTRLSVL.